This TCR beta chain came from a study of neoadjuvant anti-PD-1 for oral cavity cancer. This clone was seen once. Looked up from germline, CDR1 is SGHTA and CDR2 is FQGNSA. V dropped 1 base and J dropped 2 bases, with 9 bases sitting between them. The CDR3 loop spans 14 amino acids. The protocol was immunoSEQ multiplex PCR, while the TCRdb copy is restricted to in-frame clones and leaves out a portion. This sample has about 6,900 clones, with roughly 69% found just once. The sequence came from a person aged 35-79 years with oral cavity squamous cell carcinoma. The rearrangement links TRBV7-2 to TRBJ2-7, with D perhaps matching TRBD1 (5 bases). The source material was PBMCs, sampled before nivolumab (anti-PD-1) treatment. CDR3: CASSLVQGPYEQYF. The CDR3 coding sequence is TGTGCCAGCAGCTTAGTTCAGGGCCCCTACGAGCAGTACTTC.